The clone carrying this TCR beta chain was recorded only once. Germline V gives CDR1 ENHRY, CDR2 SYGVKD. V gave up 6 bases and J gave up 2 bases, with 8 bases separating them. The CDR3 spans 13 residues. This sample was taken from a study of T cell repertoires in ileal Crohn's disease. The repertoire was sequenced with immunoSEQ multiplex PCR; TCRdb's copy has only in-frame clones and lacks some. The sample includes 6,500 to 7,500 clones, less than 80% of them seen just once. The clonotype was recovered from an adult with Crohn's disease. The sequenced sample consisted of ileal tissue. The V gene is TRBV10-3, the J gene TRBJ1-3; D is unresolved. CDR3 DNA sequence: TGTGCCATCAGCGGACTTACTGGAAACACCATATATTTT. Translated: CAISGLTGNTIYF.